Following are 8 T cell receptor beta chains from one sample sequenced in a study of pediatric ulcerative colitis (dated by TCRdb to the late 2010s). Receptors were amplified or captured by the immunoSEQ multiplex PCR assay. TCRdb provides this immuneACCESS table in a form limited to in-frame rearrangements. Some clones are lacking; in checked studies, under half of them reflect an unresolved V gene, and why the rest are absent is not known. For this sample there are around 65,000 clones; around 80% appear just once. Over 4% of the sample comes from the top ten. Sequenced: blood. The source is a boy younger than 18 with moderate ulcerative colitis.

This chain links TRBV5-1 with TRBJ2-5; D possibly corresponds to TRBD1 (5 bases). V was cut by 4 bases and J by 2 bases, with 6 bases left in between. The CDR3 has 12 residues. Germline values: CDR1 SGHRS, CDR2 YFSETQ. The CDR3 DNA sequence: TGCGCCAGCAGCCGACAGCAAGAGACCCAGTACTTC. It encodes CASSRQQETQYF.

The V and J genes are TRBV5-1 and TRBJ2-3; D ambiguous. V was clipped by 3 bases and J by 2 bases, with 22 bases between them. CDR3 size: 18 residues. The germline V gene encodes CDR1 SGHRS and CDR2 YFSETQ. The CDR3 sequence: CASSSPLSARRPTDTQYF. DNA of the CDR3: TGCGCCAGCAGCTCTCCCTTATCAGCGAGGCGGCCCACAGATACGCAGTATTTT.

This chain links TRBV6-4 with TRBJ2-2, with D possibly matching TRBD2 (5 bases). There are 14 residues in the CDR3. Trimming cost V 5 bases and J 3 bases, with 10 bases left between them. Germline lookup yields CDR1 MRHNA and CDR2 SNTAGT. The CDR3 DNA follows: TGTGCCAGCAGTCGGACTCCTGACACCGGGGAGCTGTTTTTT. It is translated as CASSRTPDTGELFF.

In nucleotides, the CDR3 is TGTGCCAGCAGCTACGCGCCCCAAGAGACCCAGTACTTC. Protein: CASSYAPQETQYF. The chain is built from TRBV7-3 and TRBJ2-5; no reliable D call. Germline CDR1 reads SGHTA; CDR2 reads FQGTGA. This CDR3 region has 13 residues. The ends were cut back, 4 bases at V and 1 base at J, with 7 bases in the middle.

This clone was seen just once. DNA of the CDR3: TGTGCCAGCAGCACCCCCCAGGGTAAGCAGTATTTT. Protein: CASSTPQGKQYF. This chain uses TRBV7-9 with TRBJ2-3, with D perhaps matching TRBD1 (5 bases). V lost 5 bases and J lost 11, with 14 bases in between. Germline CDR1 SEHNR, CDR2 FQNEAQ (reference sequence). This CDR3 spans 12 amino acids.

V usage is TRBV15 and J usage is TRBJ2-4; 7 bases map to TRBD2. Germline CDR1 and CDR2: LNHNV and YYDKDF (reference sequence). Trimming took 8 bases from V and 1 from J; bases not matched to a gene: 8. The CDR3 covers 15 residues. The CDR3 here is CATSTSERAKNIQYF. In nucleotides, the CDR3 is TGTGCCACCTCAACTAGCGAGCGGGCCAAAAACATTCAGTACTTC.

This clone was recorded a few times. The genes are TRBV9 and TRBJ2-2, with D uncertain. V was trimmed by 2 bases and J by 5 bases, leaving 7 bases between them. The germline V gene encodes CDR1 SGDLS and CDR2 YYNGEE. The CDR3 sequence is 13 residues long. The CDR3 nucleotides are TGTGCCAGCAGCGTCGGAGCGACCGGGGAGCTGTTTTTT. It codes for CASSVGATGELFF.

This chain joins TRBV11-2 and TRBJ2-5; D gene ambiguous. Trimming removed 2 bases at V and 2 bases at J, with 12 bases between. This CDR3 is 15 amino acids long. Germline CDR1 and CDR2: SGHAT and FQNNGV. The CDR3 is CASSLNALLQETQYF. In nucleotides, the CDR3 is TGTGCCAGCAGCTTAAATGCACTCCTGCAAGAGACCCAGTACTTC.